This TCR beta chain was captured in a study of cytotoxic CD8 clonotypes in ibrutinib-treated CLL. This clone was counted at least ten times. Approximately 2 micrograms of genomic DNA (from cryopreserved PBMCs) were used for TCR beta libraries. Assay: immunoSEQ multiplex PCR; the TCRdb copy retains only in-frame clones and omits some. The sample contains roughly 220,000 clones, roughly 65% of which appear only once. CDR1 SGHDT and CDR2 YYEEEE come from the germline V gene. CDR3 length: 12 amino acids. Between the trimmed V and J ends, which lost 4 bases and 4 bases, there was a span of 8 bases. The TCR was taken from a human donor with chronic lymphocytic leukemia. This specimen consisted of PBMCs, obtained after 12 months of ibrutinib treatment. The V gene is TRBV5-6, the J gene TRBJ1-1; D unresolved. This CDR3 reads CASSRLFTEAFF. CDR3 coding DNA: TGTGCCAGCAGCCGACTTTTCACTGAAGCTTTCTTT.